This paragraph covers one T cell receptor (beta chain) sequence. As yet, its antigen is unknown. One junction end does not reproduce the germline sequence, and a read error may be involved. The sample belongs to a study of blood T cells in healthy people across ages. Whole-study context: Capture by template switching was about one barcoded beta molecule per two T cells.

Study outcomes and limitations: Among T cells, TCR beta diversity per million cells dropped roughly linearly as age rose.

CDR3 length: 15 residues. A second about 6 to 12 cycle PCR used barcoded and J-beta primers. In TCRdb, the 5' RACE reads were re-called with MiXCR into one record per CDR3 protein. The sample has 500,000 to 650,000 distinct CDR3 sequences, roughly a quarter seen once. These same records also appear under a second study, on T cells of mothers and their children. That work adds: Extracted RNA, in its entirety, went into cDNA synthesis at around 1.4 ug per 15 ul. No clone of persistent microchimeric T cells was detected.

The clonotype originates from a boy aged 2 to 10 in good health. The sequencing sample was made of blood. The chain combines TRBV12-3 or TRBV12-4 with TRBJ1-2, with TRBD1 identical over 10 bases. The CDR3 spells CASSLDRGRNYGYTF. Written as DNA, the CDR3 is TGTGCCAGCAGCCTCGACAGGGGGCGTAACTATGGTTACACCTTC.